This T cell receptor (beta chain) was sequenced during a study of vaccination and CD4 T cells after COVID-19. Broader study findings: Spike mono-reactivity was found in 304 of the 307 vaccine-specific clones identified in convalescent patients.

The CDR3 extends over 12 amino acids. J gave up 4 bases and V 6 bases, and 0 bases lay outside the gene matches. Germline V gene lookup returns CDR1 LNHDA and CDR2 SQIVND (reference sequence). This clonotype is classed as medium-sized. Its antigen is as yet unknown. Cultured CD4+ T cells had their DNA profiled by the Oncomine TCR Beta short-read assay. TCRdb itself ran the PCR reads through MiXCR, one entry per CDR3 protein. The table records 7,500 to 9,000 distinct CDR3 sequences, around 21% of them present only once. The treatment: approximately nine-day PBMC culture with coronavirus spike peptide pools or control peptides (ViraFEST assay). Fresh IL-2 medium was used to replace half of the medium on days 3 and 7.

This specimen was CD4+ T cells from blood, cultured in vitro, taken after SARS-CoV-2 vaccination. This TCR was recovered from a human donor who had recovered from COVID-19. The V gene is TRBV19, the J gene TRBJ1-5; the match to TRBD1 covers 7 bases. In DNA form, the CDR3 reads TGTGCCAGTAGGACAGGGAATCAGCCCCAGCATTTT. This translates into CASRTGNQPQHF.